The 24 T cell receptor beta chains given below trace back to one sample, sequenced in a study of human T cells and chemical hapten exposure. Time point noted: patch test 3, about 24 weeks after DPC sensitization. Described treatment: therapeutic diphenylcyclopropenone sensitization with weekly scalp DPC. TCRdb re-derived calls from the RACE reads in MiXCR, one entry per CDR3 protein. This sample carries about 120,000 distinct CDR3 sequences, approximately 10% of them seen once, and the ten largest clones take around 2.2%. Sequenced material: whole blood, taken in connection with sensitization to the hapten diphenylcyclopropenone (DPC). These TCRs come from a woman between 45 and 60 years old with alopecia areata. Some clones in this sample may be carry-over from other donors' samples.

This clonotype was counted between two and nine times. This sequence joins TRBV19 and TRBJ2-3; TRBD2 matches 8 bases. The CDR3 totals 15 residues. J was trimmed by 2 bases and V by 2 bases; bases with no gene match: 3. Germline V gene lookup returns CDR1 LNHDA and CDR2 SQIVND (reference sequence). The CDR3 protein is CASSIPAGATDTQYF. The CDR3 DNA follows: TGTGCCAGTAGTATACCAGCGGGAGCCACAGATACGCAGTATTTT.

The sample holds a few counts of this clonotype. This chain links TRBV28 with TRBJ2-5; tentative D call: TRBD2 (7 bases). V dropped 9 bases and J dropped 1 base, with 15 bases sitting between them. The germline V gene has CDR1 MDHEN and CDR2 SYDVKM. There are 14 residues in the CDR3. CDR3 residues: CASRRGASQETQYF. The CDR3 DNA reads TGTGCCAGTCGACGGGGGGCCAGCCAAGAGACCCAGTACTTC.

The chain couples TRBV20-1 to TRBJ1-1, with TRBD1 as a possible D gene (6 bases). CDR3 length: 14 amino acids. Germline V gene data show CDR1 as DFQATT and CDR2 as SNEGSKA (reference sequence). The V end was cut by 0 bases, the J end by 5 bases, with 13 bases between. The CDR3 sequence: CSARDAQGSTEAFF. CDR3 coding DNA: TGCAGTGCTAGAGATGCCCAGGGGTCAACTGAAGCTTTCTTT.

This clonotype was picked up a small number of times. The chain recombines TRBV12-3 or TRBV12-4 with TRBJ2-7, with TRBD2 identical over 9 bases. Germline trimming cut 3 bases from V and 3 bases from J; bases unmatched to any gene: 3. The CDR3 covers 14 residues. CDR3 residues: CASSFGAGGYEQYF. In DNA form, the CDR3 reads TGTGCCAGCAGTTTCGGAGCGGGAGGCTACGAGCAGTACTTC.

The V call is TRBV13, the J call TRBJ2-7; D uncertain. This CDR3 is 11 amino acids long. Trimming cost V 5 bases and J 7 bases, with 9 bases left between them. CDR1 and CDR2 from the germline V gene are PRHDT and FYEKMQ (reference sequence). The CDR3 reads CASSILREQYF. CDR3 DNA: TGTGCCAGCAGCATCCTGCGGGAGCAGTACTTC.

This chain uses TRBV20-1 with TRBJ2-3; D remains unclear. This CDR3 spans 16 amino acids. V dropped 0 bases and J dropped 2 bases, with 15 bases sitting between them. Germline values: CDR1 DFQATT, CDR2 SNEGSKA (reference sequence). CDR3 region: CSARDGPTRYTDTQYF. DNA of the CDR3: TGCAGTGCTAGAGATGGGCCGACCCGATACACAGATACGCAGTATTTT.

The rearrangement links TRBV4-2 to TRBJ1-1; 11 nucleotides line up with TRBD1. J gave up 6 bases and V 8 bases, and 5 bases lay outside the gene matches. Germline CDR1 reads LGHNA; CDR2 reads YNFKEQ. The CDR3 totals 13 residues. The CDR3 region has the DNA TGTGCCAGCTCGGGACAGGGGGACCCTGAAGCTTTCTTT. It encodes CASSGQGDPEAFF.

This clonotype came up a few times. The CDR3 nucleotides read TGTGCCAGCAGCCCTTGGACTCGCTACGAGCAGTACTTC. It yields the protein CASSPWTRYEQYF. The rearrangement uses TRBV7-8 and TRBJ2-7, with D perhaps TRBD2 (5 bases). Between the trimmed V and J ends, which lost 5 bases and 3 bases, there was a span of 11 bases. Germline V gene sequence: CDR1 SGHVS, CDR2 FQNEAQ. The CDR3 totals 13 residues.

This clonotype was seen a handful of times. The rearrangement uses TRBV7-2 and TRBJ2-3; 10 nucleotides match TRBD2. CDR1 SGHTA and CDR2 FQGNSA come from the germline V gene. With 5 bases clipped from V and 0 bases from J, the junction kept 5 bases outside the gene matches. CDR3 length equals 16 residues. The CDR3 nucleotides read TGTGCCAGCAGCGTCACTAGCGGGGCTAGCACAGATACGCAGTATTTT. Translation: CASSVTSGASTDTQYF. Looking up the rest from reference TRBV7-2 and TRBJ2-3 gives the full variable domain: GAGVSQSPSNKVTEKGKDVELRCDPISGHTALYWYRQSLGQGLEFLIYFQGNSAPDKSGLPSDRFSAERTGGSVSTLTIQRTQQEDSAVYLCASSVTSGASTDTQYFGPGTRLTVL.

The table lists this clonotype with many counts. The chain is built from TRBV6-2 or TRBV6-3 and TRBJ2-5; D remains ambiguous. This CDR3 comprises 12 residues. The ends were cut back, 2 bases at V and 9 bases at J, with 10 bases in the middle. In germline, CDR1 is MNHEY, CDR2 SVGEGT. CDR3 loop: CASSYGQSPQYF. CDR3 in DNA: TGTGCCAGCAGTTACGGGCAATCCCCCCAGTACTTC.

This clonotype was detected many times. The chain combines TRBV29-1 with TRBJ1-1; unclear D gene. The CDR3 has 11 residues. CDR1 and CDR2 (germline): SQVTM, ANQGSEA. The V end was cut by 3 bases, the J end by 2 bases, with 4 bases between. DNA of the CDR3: TGCAGCGTTGAGGGAAACACTGAAGCTTTCTTT. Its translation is CSVEGNTEAFF. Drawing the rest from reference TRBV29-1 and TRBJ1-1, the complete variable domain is SAVISQKPSRDICQRGTSLTIQCQVDSQVTMMFWYRQQPGQSLTLIATANQGSEATYESGFVIDKFPISRPNLTFSTLTVSNMSPEDSSIYLCSVEGNTEAFFGQGTRLTVV.

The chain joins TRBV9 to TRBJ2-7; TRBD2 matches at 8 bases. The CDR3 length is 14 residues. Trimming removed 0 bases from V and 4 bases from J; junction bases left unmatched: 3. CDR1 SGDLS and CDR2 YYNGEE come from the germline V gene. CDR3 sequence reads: CASSVDGGAYEQYF. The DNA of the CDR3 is TGTGCCAGCAGCGTAGACGGGGGGGCTTACGAGCAGTACTTC.

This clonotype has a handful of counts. The CDR3 spells CASSLEGSYGYTF. CDR3 nucleotide sequence: TGTGCCAGCAGCCTAGAGGGATCATATGGCTACACCTTC. V usage is TRBV3-1 and J usage is TRBJ1-2; D gene uncertain. The CDR3 totals 13 residues. Trimming pared 4 bases from V and 5 bases from J, leaving 11 bases between. Germline loops: CDR1 LGHDT, CDR2 YNNKEL (reference sequence).

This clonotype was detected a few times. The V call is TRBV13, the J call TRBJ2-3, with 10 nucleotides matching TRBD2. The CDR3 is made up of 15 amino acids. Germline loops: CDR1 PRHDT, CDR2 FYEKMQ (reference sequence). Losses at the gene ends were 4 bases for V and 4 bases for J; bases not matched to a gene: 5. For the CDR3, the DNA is TGTGCCAGCAGCTCGAGCGGGGGGGTGGCAGATACGCAGTATTTT. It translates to CASSSSGGVADTQYF.

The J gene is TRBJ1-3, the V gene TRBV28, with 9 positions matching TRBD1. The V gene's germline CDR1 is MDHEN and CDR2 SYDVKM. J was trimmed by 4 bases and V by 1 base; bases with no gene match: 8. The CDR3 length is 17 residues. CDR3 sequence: CASSLSGTGRRGNTIYF. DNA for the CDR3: TGTGCCAGCAGTTTATCAGGGACAGGGCGTCGAGGAAACACCATATATTTT.

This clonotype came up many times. CDR3 in amino acids: CASSQALWQGKTQYF. The CDR3 DNA is TGCGCCAGCAGCCAAGCGTTATGGCAGGGAAAGACCCAGTACTTC. This chain joins TRBV4-3 and TRBJ2-5, with D maybe TRBD1 (5 bases). Trimming took off 1 base at V and 6 bases at J, with 15 bases between the two ends. This CDR3 has 15 residues. Germline CDR1 and CDR2: LGHNA and YSLEER.

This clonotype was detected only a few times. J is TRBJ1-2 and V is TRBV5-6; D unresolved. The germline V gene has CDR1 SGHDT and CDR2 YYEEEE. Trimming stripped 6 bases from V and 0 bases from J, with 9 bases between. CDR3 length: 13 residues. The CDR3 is CASTLAANYGYTF. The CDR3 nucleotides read TGTGCCAGCACATTGGCAGCTAACTATGGCTACACCTTC.

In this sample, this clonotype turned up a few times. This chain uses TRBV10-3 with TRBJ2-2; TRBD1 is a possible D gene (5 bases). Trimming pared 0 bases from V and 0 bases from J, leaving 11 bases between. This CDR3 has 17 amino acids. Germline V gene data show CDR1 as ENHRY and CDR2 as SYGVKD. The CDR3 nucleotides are TGTGCCATCAGTGAGTCGAAGGGGCCCCCGAACACCGGGGAGCTGTTTTTT. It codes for CAISESKGPPNTGELFF.

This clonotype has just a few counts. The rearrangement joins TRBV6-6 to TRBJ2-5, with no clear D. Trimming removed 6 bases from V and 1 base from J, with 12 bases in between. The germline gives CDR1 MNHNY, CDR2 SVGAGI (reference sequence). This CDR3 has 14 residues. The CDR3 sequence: CASSQGRPQETQYF. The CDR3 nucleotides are TGTGCCAGCAGCCAAGGGCGGCCCCAAGAGACCCAGTACTTC.

CDR3 loop: CSSWAGRARGNEQFF. The DNA for the CDR3 is TGCAGCTCCTGGGCCGGGAGGGCCAGGGGTAATGAGCAGTTCTTC. The chain uses TRBV29-1 and TRBJ2-1; 8 nucleotides match TRBD2. V dropped 8 bases and J dropped 7; count of bases not matched to a gene: 16. Per germline, CDR1 SQVTM and CDR2 ANQGSEA. This CDR3 has 15 residues.

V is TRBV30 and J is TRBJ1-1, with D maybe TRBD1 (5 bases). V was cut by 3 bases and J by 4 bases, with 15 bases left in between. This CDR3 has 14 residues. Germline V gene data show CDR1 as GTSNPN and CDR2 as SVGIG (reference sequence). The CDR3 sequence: CAWRWGESGTEAFF. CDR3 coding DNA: TGTGCCTGGAGATGGGGGGAAAGTGGCACTGAAGCTTTCTTT.

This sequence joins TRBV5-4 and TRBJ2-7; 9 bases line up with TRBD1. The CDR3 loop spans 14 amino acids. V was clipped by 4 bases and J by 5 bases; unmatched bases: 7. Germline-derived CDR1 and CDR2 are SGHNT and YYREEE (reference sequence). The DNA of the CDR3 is TGTGCCAGCAGCGTAACAGGGGGCATCGACGAGCAGTACTTC. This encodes CASSVTGGIDEQYF.

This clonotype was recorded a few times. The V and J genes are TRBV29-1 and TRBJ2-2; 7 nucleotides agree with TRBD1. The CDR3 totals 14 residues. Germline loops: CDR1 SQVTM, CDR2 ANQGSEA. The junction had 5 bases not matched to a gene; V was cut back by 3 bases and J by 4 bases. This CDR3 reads CSVDWDRATGELFF. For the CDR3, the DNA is TGCAGCGTTGACTGGGACAGAGCCACCGGGGAGCTGTTTTTT.

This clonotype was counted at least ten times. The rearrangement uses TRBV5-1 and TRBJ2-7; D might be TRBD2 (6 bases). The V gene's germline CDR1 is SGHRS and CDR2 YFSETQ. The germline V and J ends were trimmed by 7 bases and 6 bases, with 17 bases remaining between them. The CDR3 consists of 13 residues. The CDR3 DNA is TGCGCCAGCCGCCGACTAGGGGAGGTCGAGCAGTACTTC. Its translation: CASRRLGEVEQYF.